The rows below give T cell receptor beta chains drawn from one sample of a study of post-analysis software for immune sequencing data. MiXCR, applied by TCRdb to the PCR reads, yields one record per CDR3 protein. This table has about 680,000 distinct CDR3 sequences, 55% to 70% appearing once. The sequenced material came from blood. Receptor source: a girl under 10 years old with multiple sclerosis. Both conserved end residues are part of each CDR3. D genes are given only for firm matches. Some rows have no size entry. The others give once, few or many, or a class for an expanded clone.

TRBV7-3,TRBJ2-1,-,TRBD2,CASSLTGLEGYEQFF,TGTGCCAGCAGCTTAACGGGACTAGAGGGATATGAGCAGTTCTTC
TRBV20-1,TRBJ2-1,-,-,CSARILRRNNEQFF,TGCAGTGCTAGAATCCTGAGGAGAAACAATGAGCAGTTCTTC
TRBV18,TRBJ2-3,-,TRBD2,CASSPNGPSLAGGDTQYF,TGTGCCAGCTCACCGAATGGACCCTCCCTAGCGGGGGGAGATACGCAGTATTTT
TRBV11-3,TRBJ2-1,-,TRBD1,CASSGGVPGQGRGYNEQFF,TGTGCCAGCAGCGGCGGCGTCCCGGGACAGGGACGGGGATACAATGAGCAGTTCTTC
TRBV20-1,TRBJ2-1,-,-,CSARDIGEEYNEQFF,TGCAGTGCTAGAGATATCGGGGAGGAGTACAATGAGCAGTTCTTC
TRBV9,TRBJ2-1,few,-,CARPHNEQFF,TGTGCCCGCCCTCACAATGAGCAGTTCTTC
TRBV7-9,TRBJ2-7,few,-,CASSLAGLGRFSYEQYF,TGTGCCAGCAGCTTAGCAGGTTTGGGCAGGTTCTCCTACGAGCAGTACTTC
TRBV4-3,TRBJ2-3,-,-,CASSQDQVQDTQYF,TGCGCCAGCAGCCAAGATCAGGTTCAGGATACGCAGTATTTT
TRBV5-1,TRBJ1-1,-,-,CASSADDRVNTEAFF,TGCGCTAGCAGCGCGGACGACAGAGTGAACACTGAAGCTTTCTTT
TRBV4-1,TRBJ2-7,-,TRBD2,CASSLTTGTSNSYEQYF,TGCGCCAGCAGCTTAACCACAGGGACTAGCAACTCCTACGAGCAGTACTTC
TRBV12-3/TRBV12-4,TRBJ2-1,-,-,CASSPLTRWEQETQFF,TGTGCCAGCAGCCCTCTTACCAGATGGGAGCAAGAGACCCAGTTCTTC
TRBV12-3/TRBV12-4,TRBJ2-6,-,-,CASSHSGWQLDSGANVLTF,TGTGCCAGCAGTCACTCCGGGTGGCAGTTAGACTCTGGGGCCAACGTCCTGACTTTC
TRBV29-1,TRBJ2-7,-,TRBD2,CSVSGGPYEQYF,TGCAGCGTCAGCGGGGGACCCTACGAGCAGTACTTC
TRBV5-1,TRBJ2-1,many,TRBD2,CASSLVAGGSYNEQFF,TGCGCCAGCAGCTTGGTAGCGGGAGGATCCTACAATGAGCAGTTCTTC
TRBV4-2,TRBJ2-1,-,-,CASSQAGTPSYNEQFF,TGTGCCAGCAGCCAAGCCGGGACTCCTTCCTACAATGAGCAGTTCTTC
TRBV9,TRBJ2-5,once,-,CASSAHGAGPQYF,TGTGCCAGCAGCGCTCACGGGGCGGGGCCCCAGTACTTC
TRBV5-1,TRBJ1-6,-,-,CASSLGQFEENSPLHF,TGCGCCAGCAGCCTCGGACAGTTCGAGGAAAATTCACCCCTCCACTTT
TRBV5-1,TRBJ2-5,-,-,CASSRAGLQETQYF,TGCGCCAGCAGCCGGGCGGGATTACAAGAGACCCAGTACTTC
TRBV6-2/TRBV6-3,TRBJ1-2,-,-,CASSWGTAGYTF,TGTGCCAGCAGTTGGGGGACCGCTGGCTACACCTTC
TRBV6-2/TRBV6-3,TRBJ2-1,few,TRBD1,CASSSTRGSEQFF,TGTGCCAGCAGTTCAACCAGGGGGAGCGAGCAGTTCTTC
TRBV3-1,TRBJ2-7,-,-,CASPRPAAYEQYF,TGTGCCAGCCCCCGCCCCGCCGCCTACGAGCAGTACTTC
TRBV5-5,TRBJ2-6,-,-,CASSLKGTSGANVLTF,TGTGCCAGCAGCTTGAAGGGCACCTCTGGGGCCAACGTCCTGACTTTC
TRBV27,TRBJ2-1,once,TRBD1,CASSLGTGDENEQFF,TGTGCCAGCAGCCTCGGGACAGGGGATGAGAATGAGCAGTTCTTC
TRBV5-1,TRBJ1-2,-,-,CASSLASEGDGYTF,TGCGCCAGCAGCTTGGCCTCGGAAGGCGATGGCTACACCTTC
TRBV7-2,TRBJ1-1,-,-,CASSFSQPGSNTEAFF,TGTGCCAGCAGCTTCTCCCAGCCGGGGTCTAACACTGAAGCTTTCTTT
TRBV3-1,TRBJ2-7,-,-,CASSQDRDYEQYF,TGTGCCAGCAGCCAAGATCGGGACTACGAGCAGTACTTC
TRBV15,TRBJ2-6,-,-,CATSLGHGSGANVLTF,TGTGCCACCAGCCTAGGCCATGGGTCTGGGGCCAACGTCCTGACTTTC
TRBV6-6,TRBJ2-3,-,TRBD2,CASRAGGHDTQYF,TGTGCCAGCAGGGCGGGAGGTCATGATACGCAGTATTTT
TRBV11-2,TRBJ1-1,-,TRBD1,CASSSKTGSAVTLWGQGTEAFF,TGTGCCAGCAGCTCGAAGACGGGTTCCGCTGTAACATTGTGGGGACAGGGGACTGAAGCTTTCTTT
TRBV10-3,TRBJ2-3,-,TRBD2,CAISESEGSGRAARADTQYF,TGTGCCATCAGTGAGTCGGAAGGTAGCGGGAGGGCCGCGCGAGCAGATACGCAGTATTTT
TRBV12-3/TRBV12-4,TRBJ1-5,-,-,CASSPGAGGQPQHF,TGTGCCAGCAGTCCAGGGGCGGGGGGTCAGCCCCAGCATTTT
TRBV7-3,TRBJ2-1,-,TRBD2,CASSEGRGVSYNEQFF,TGTGCCAGCAGCGAAGGGCGGGGGGTCTCCTACAATGAGCAGTTCTTC
TRBV10-3,TRBJ1-2,-,-,CAISEELTGSGYTF,TGTGCCATCAGTGAGGAGCTAACGGGGAGTGGCTACACCTTC
TRBV2,TRBJ1-2,-,-,CASYPGDRIYGYTF,TGTGCCAGCTACCCGGGAGACAGGATCTATGGCTACACCTTC
TRBV6-5,TRBJ2-5,-,-,CASSYVAAQETQYF,TGTGCCAGCAGTTACGTGGCGGCCCAAGAGACCCAGTACTTC
TRBV5-1,TRBJ1-1,-,TRBD1,CASSLSGGAGTEAFF,TGCGCCAGCAGCTTGTCAGGGGGCGCGGGCACTGAAGCTTTCTTT
TRBV6-8,TRBJ1-2,-,-,CASSYSSVRNYGYTF,TGTGCCAGCAGTTATTCGTCCGTGCGAAACTATGGCTACACCTTC
TRBV9,TRBJ1-2,-,-,CASSVEARLGYGYTF,TGTGCCAGCAGCGTAGAGGCAAGGCTGGGCTATGGCTACACCTTC
TRBV30,TRBJ2-1,-,TRBD2,CAWGEGTSGYNEQFF,TGTGCCTGGGGAGAGGGGACTAGCGGGTACAATGAGCAGTTCTTC
TRBV5-1,TRBJ2-7,-,TRBD2,CASSLAGTTSSYEQYF,TGCGCCAGCAGCCTCGCCGGGACTACGAGCTCCTACGAGCAGTACTTC
TRBV24-1,TRBJ2-1,few,-,CATSDHGGSRNEQFF,TGTGCCACCAGTGATCATGGGGGATCTAGAAATGAGCAGTTCTTC
TRBV5-1,TRBJ2-3,few,-,CASSFGRTDTQYF,TGTGCCAGCAGCTTCGGACGGACAGATACGCAGTATTTT
TRBV5-1,TRBJ2-3,-,TRBD1,CASSQRQGRGTDTQYF,TGCGCCAGCAGCCAAAGACAGGGCCGTGGCACAGATACGCAGTATTTT
TRBV12-3/TRBV12-4,TRBJ2-5,-,-,CASSAEGETQYF,TGTGCCAGCAGTGCTGAAGGGGAGACCCAGTACTTC
TRBV12-3/TRBV12-4,TRBJ2-7,few,TRBD1,CASSSADREQYF,TGTGCCAGCAGTTCCGCGGACAGGGAGCAGTACTTC
TRBV2,TRBJ1-2,-,TRBD1,CASRTGANYGYTF,TGTGCCAGCAGGACAGGGGCTAACTATGGCTACACCTTC
TRBV11-2,TRBJ2-7,few,-,CASSLDLVFVAGSSYEQYF,TGTGCCAGCAGCTTAGATCTAGTATTTGTGGCGGGAAGCTCCTACGAGCAGTACTTC
TRBV14,TRBJ2-5,-,-,CASSDRGLMGETQYF,TGTGCCAGCAGCGACCGAGGTCTCATGGGTGAGACCCAGTACTTC
TRBV2,TRBJ2-1,-,TRBD2,CARGGGGSPYNEQFF,TGTGCCAGGGGTGGTGGCGGGAGTCCCTACAATGAGCAGTTCTTC
TRBV28,TRBJ1-2,-,-,CASSPSRGVSYGYTF,TGTGCCAGCAGTCCATCCCGTGGGGTTTCCTATGGCTACACCTTC
TRBV10-2,TRBJ2-3,-,-,CASSGGTEQYF,TGCGCCAGCAGTGGCGGGACAGAGCAGTATTTT
TRBV7-9,TRBJ2-5,once,-,CASSPFSGNPYEQDF,TGTGCCAGCAGCCCCTTTAGCGGTAACCCCTACGAGCAGGACTTC
TRBV5-1,TRBJ2-7,-,-,CARPQATYEQYF,TGCGCCAGGCCACAGGCGACCTACGAGCAGTACTTC
TRBV27,TRBJ2-7,few,-,CASFSVSYEQYF,TGTGCCAGCTTCTCGGTTAGCTACGAGCAGTACTTC
TRBV14,TRBJ2-1,-,TRBD2,CASSQDRGRIPYNEQFF,TGTGCCAGCAGCCAAGACCGCGGGAGAATCCCCTACAATGAGCAGTTCTTC
TRBV29-1,TRBJ2-2,-,-,CSVEEGRPTGELFF,TGCAGCGTTGAAGAGGGGCGCCCCACCGGGGAGCTGTTTTTT
TRBV4-1,TRBJ2-1,-,-,CASSQADLGFTYNEQFF,TGCGCCAGCAGCCAAGCAGACCTGGGATTCACCTACAATGAGCAGTTCTTC
TRBV7-6,TRBJ2-1,-,TRBD2,CASSLKGPTTSGYNEQFF,TGTGCCAGCAGCTTAAAGGGTCCTACGACTAGCGGATACAATGAGCAGTTCTTC
TRBV28,TRBJ2-3,-,-,CASSKTGKGDTQYF,TGTGCCAGCAGCAAAACGGGGAAGGGAGATACGCAGTATTTT